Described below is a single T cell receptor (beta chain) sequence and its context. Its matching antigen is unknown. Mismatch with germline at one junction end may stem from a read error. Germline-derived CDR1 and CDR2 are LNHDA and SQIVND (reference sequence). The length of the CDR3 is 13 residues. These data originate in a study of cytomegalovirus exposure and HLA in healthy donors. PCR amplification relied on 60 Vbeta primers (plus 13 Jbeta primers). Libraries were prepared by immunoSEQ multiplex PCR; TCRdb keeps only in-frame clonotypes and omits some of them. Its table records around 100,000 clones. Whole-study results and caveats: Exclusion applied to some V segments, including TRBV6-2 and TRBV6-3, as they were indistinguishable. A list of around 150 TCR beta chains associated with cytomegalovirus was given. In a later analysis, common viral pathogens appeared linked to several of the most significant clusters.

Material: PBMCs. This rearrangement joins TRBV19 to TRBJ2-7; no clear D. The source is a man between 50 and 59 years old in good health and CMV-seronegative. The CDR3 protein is CAGSARESYEQYF. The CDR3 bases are TGTGCCGGTAGTGCCCGAGAATCCTACGAGCAGTACTTC.